The TCR beta chain described here comes from a study of control samples from healthy donors and cancer patients. Only in-frame clones appear in the TCRdb table, and some are missing; sequencing was by immunoSEQ multiplex PCR. The repertoire includes some 140,000 clones, approximately 92% of them detected once, and about 11% sits in the top ten. The TCR was taken from a man aged 25 to 45 in good health. The sample consisted of blood.

DNA for the CDR3: TGTGCCAGCAGCAAACCGGGACAGGGCCACTACGAGCAGTACTTC. This translates into CASSKPGQGHYEQYF. The rearrangement links TRBV11-3 to TRBJ2-7; TRBD1 matches at 9 bases. Trimming removed 5 bases from V and 3 bases from J; junction bases left unmatched: 8. This CDR3 is built from 15 residues. Germline CDR1 and CDR2: SGHNT and YENEEA. Complete variable domain (other parts from reference TRBV11-3 and TRBJ2-7): EAGVVQSPRYKIIEKKQPVAFWCNPISGHNTLYWYLQNLGQGPELLIRYENEEAVDDSQLPKDRFSAERLKGVDSTLKIQPAELGDSAVYLCASSKPGQGHYEQYFGPGTRLTVT.